These T cell receptor beta chains were read from a single sample in a study of human T cells and chemical hapten exposure. TCRdb re-analysed the RACE reads in MiXCR, keeping a single row per CDR3 protein. The data hold some 110,000 distinct CDR3 sequences, with less than 15% observed a single time. The sample was whole blood, taken in connection with sensitization to the hapten diphenylcyclopropenone (DPC). The receptor source for this set is a woman aged 50 to 65 with alopecia areata. Some clones in this sample may be carry-over from other donors' samples. CDR3s include the opening cysteine and the closing phenylalanine or tryptophan. The order of the fields is J gene, V gene, clone size, D gene, CDR3 protein, CDR3 DNA. The D gene is left open where the match is weak. Expanded clones get a size class; other rows say once, few or many, or leave the size out.

TRBJ2-3 | TRBV20-1 | few | . | CSASRSASADTQYF | TGCAGTGCTAGCCGATCCGCCAGCGCAGATACGCAGTATTTT
TRBJ1-5 | TRBV7-8 | many | TRBD1 | CASSRYRDRNSNQPQHF | TGTGCCAGCAGCCGCTACCGGGACAGGAATAGCAATCAGCCCCAGCATTTT
TRBJ1-4 | TRBV18 | many | . | CASSPTATNEKLFF | TGTGCCAGCTCACCGACAGCAACTAATGAAAAACTGTTTTTT
TRBJ2-5 | TRBV29-1 | . | . | CSGGQRGETQYF | TGCAGCGGCGGACAGAGGGGAGAGACCCAGTACTTC
TRBJ2-5 | TRBV18 | few | . | CASSHDRRPETQYF | TGTGCCAGCTCCCATGACAGGCGGCCAGAGACCCAGTACTTC
TRBJ2-7 | TRBV3-1 | . | . | CASSHADEQYF | TGTGCCAGCAGCCACGCTGACGAGCAGTACTTC
TRBJ2-7 | TRBV6-2/TRBV6-3 | . | . | CASSERTNSYEQYF | TGTGCCAGCAGCGAGAGGACCAACAGCTACGAGCAGTACTTC
TRBJ1-1 | TRBV10-2 | . | TRBD1 | CASSLGTGREAFF | TGCGCCAGCAGCCTAGGGACAGGGAGAGAAGCTTTCTTT
TRBJ2-7 | TRBV20-1 | few | . | CSATSPHPGYEQYF | TGCAGTGCTACCTCCCCCCACCCCGGCTACGAGCAGTACTTC
TRBJ1-4 | TRBV24-1 | . | . | CATSASGPDEKLFF | TGTGCCACCAGTGCGAGCGGGCCAGATGAAAAACTGTTTTTT
TRBJ2-7 | TRBV2 | few | . | CASSPSRPRGYSYEQYF | TGTGCCAGCAGTCCCTCGAGGCCGCGGGGCTACTCCTACGAGCAGTACTTC
TRBJ2-2 | TRBV12-3/TRBV12-4 | many | . | CASTQGLRWYGELFF | TGTGCCAGCACTCAAGGACTGAGATGGTACGGGGAGCTGTTTTTT
TRBJ1-3 | TRBV5-1 | . | TRBD1 | CASSPSGPQGVENTIYF | TGCGCCAGCAGCCCCTCTGGGCCGCAGGGGGTTGAAAACACCATATATTTT
TRBJ2-7 | TRBV4-1 | . | . | CASSQVSAYEQYF | TGCGCCAGCAGCCAAGTCTCAGCATACGAGCAGTACTTC
TRBJ2-2 | TRBV28 | few | . | CACTNQRDSANTGELFF | TGTGCCTGTACTAATCAGCGGGACAGCGCGAACACCGGGGAGCTGTTTTTT
TRBJ1-1 | TRBV9 | few | . | CASTRMNTEAFF | TGTGCCAGCACGAGGATGAACACTGAAGCTTTCTTT
TRBJ2-2 | TRBV5-1 | many | TRBD2 | CASSWGVAGNTGELFF | TGCGCCAGCAGCTGGGGAGTAGCGGGGAACACCGGGGAGCTGTTTTTT
TRBJ1-4 | TRBV18 | many | . | CASSPPGSPNEKLFF | TGTGCCAGCTCACCACCAGGGAGTCCGAATGAAAAACTGTTTTTT
TRBJ1-6 | TRBV3-1 | . | . | CASSPSNRVSPLHF | TGTGCCAGCAGCCCATCCAACAGGGTTTCACCCCTCCACTTT
TRBJ2-3 | TRBV27 | . | TRBD2 | CASSLRLAGANTDTQYF | TGTGCCAGCAGTCTCCGACTAGCGGGGGCCAACACAGATACGCAGTATTTT
TRBJ2-1 | TRBV7-6 | . | TRBD2 | CASSRGTSGEEQFF | TGTGCCAGCAGCCGCGGGACTAGCGGGGAAGAGCAGTTCTTC
TRBJ1-6 | TRBV28 | . | . | CASSNQEIHNSPLHF | TGTGCCAGCAGCAACCAGGAGATTCATAATTCACCCCTCCACTTT
TRBJ1-2 | TRBV29-1 | few | . | CSVEEIGNGYTF | TGCAGCGTTGAAGAAATTGGAAATGGCTACACCTTC
TRBJ2-3 | TRBV5-1 | . | TRBD2 | CASSLGSGRLTDTQYF | TGCGCCAGCAGCTTGGGGAGCGGGAGGCTGACAGATACGCAGTATTTT
TRBJ1-1 | TRBV7-9 | . | TRBD1 | CASSPQLGQGMNTEAFF | TGTGCCAGCAGCCCCCAACTCGGACAGGGAATGAACACTGAAGCTTTCTTT
TRBJ1-1 | TRBV28 | . | . | CASSFRRGRTEAFF | TGTGCCAGCAGTTTTAGGAGGGGGAGAACTGAAGCTTTCTTT